The 4 T cell receptor beta chains given below trace back to one sample, sequenced in a study of T cell responses to AZD1222 COVID-19 vaccine (dated by TCRdb to about 2021). Sample time point, as interpreted from the label and publication: about 28 days (+/-7) after the second vaccine dose. The library was obtained by the immunoSEQ multiplex PCR assay. TCRdb obtained this table from immuneACCESS and retained in-frame rearrangements with V and J assigned. These tables miss some clones; where compared with another copy, unresolved V genes account for less than half of the shortfall, and the remainder is unexplained. In all, the sample holds approximately 200,000 clones, and approximately 90% of those were seen once. The ten largest clones add up to around 3.7% of the sample. Sequencing used peripheral blood, obtained 28 days after the second AZD1222 dose. The origin of the receptors is an adult who received the AZD1222 COVID-19 vaccine.

The chain has TRBV18 and TRBJ2-7; 8 bases are shared with TRBD1. The germline gives CDR1 KGHSH, CDR2 LQKENI. V trimming: 2 bases; J trimming: 3 bases; junction bases outside the gene matches: 9. CDR3 length equals 16 residues. CDR3 sequence (DNA): TGTGCCAGCTCACCAGAAGGGACAGGAGTTTACTACGAGCAGTACTTC. This translates into CASSPEGTGVYYEQYF. Combining the CDR3 with reference TRBV18 and TRBJ2-7 gives the whole variable domain NAGVMQNPRHLVRRRGQEARLRCSPMKGHSHVYWYRQLPEEGLKFMVYLQKENIIDESGMPKERFSAEFPKEGPSILRIQQVVRGDSAAYFCASSPEGTGVYYEQYFGPGTRLTVT.

This clone was seen only a few times. The chain joins TRBV6-5 to TRBJ1-5, with D hard to call. The CDR3 spans 14 residues. Trimming pared 0 bases from V and 4 bases from J, leaving 7 bases between. Germline values: CDR1 MNHEY, CDR2 SVGAGI. CDR3 in amino acids: CASSYSDGNQPQHF. As DNA, the CDR3 is TGTGCCAGCAGTTACTCTGATGGGAATCAGCCCCAGCATTTT.

The chain is built from TRBV28 and TRBJ1-3, with unresolved D. Germline V gene lookup returns CDR1 MDHEN and CDR2 SYDVKM. V shed 4 bases and J shed 5 bases, with 27 bases lying between them. The CDR3 spans 19 residues. The CDR3 nucleotides read TGTGCCAGCAGTTCCCCGGGGTGGTTGGGCGATGGTGGTCGAAACACCATATATTTT. This sequence encodes CASSSPGWLGDGGRNTIYF. Filled out from reference TRBV28 and TRBJ1-3, the complete variable domain reads DVKVTQSSRYLVKRTGEKVFLECVQDMDHENMFWYRQDPGLGLRLIYFSYDVKMKEKGDIPEGYSVSREKKERFSLILESASTNQTSMYLCASSSPGWLGDGGRNTIYFGEGSWLTVV.

This clone appeared once. The rearrangement links TRBV10-3 to TRBJ2-7, with TRBD1 matching over 7 bases. The trim removed 10 bases at V and 3 bases at J, leaving 3 bases unmatched. This CDR3 has 11 amino acids. Germline loops: CDR1 ENHRY, CDR2 SYGVKD. For the CDR3, the DNA is TGTGCCACCAGACAGGGCTACGAGCAGTACTTC. Its protein product is CATRQGYEQYF.